The 6 T cell receptor beta chains presented below share a single source sample, sequenced in a study of T cells in Graves' hyperthyroidism and ophthalmopathy. Amplification of TCR beta CDR3 regions used RNA as the template. A first-round RT-PCR of the TCR CDR3 used the HTBI primer set. TCRdb re-called the multiplex PCR reads with MiXCR, one entry per CDR3 protein. The data contain about 840,000 distinct CDR3 sequences, about two fifths of them seen just once; the ten biggest clones take up approximately 8.7%. The sample consisted of blood. These receptors all come from a young man with Graves' hyperthyroidism.

The chain uses TRBV24-1 and TRBJ1-5; TRBD1 agrees at 8 bases. CDR1 is KGHDR, CDR2 SFDVKD, per germline. V lost 9 bases to trimming and J lost 6 bases; unmatched junction nucleotides: 6. CDR3 length: 13 amino acids. CDR3 coding DNA: TGTGCCACCGGGACAGGTAAACGTCAGCCCCAGCATTTT. This translates into CATGTGKRQPQHF.

The sample holds many counts of this clonotype. The chain is built from TRBV5-1 and TRBJ1-6; TRBD1 might be the D (5 bases). The CDR3 is 15 residues long. Per germline, CDR1 SGHRS and CDR2 YFSETQ. The V gene lost 2 bases and the J gene lost 8 bases, with 14 bases spanning the gap. CDR3 nucleotide sequence: TGCGCCAGCAGCTTTGGGGGGGTAACGGATTCACCCCTCCACTTT. Protein sequence: CASSFGGVTDSPLHF. Variable domain in full (rest from reference TRBV5-1 and TRBJ1-6): KAGVTQTPRYLIKTRGQQVTLSCSPISGHRSVSWYQQTPGQGLQFLFEYFSETQRNKGNFPGRFSGRQFSNSRSEMNVSTLELGDSALYLCASSFGGVTDSPLHFGNGTRLTVT.

On this clonotype: Mismatch with germline at one junction end may stem from a read error. The V and J genes are TRBV2 and TRBJ2-2, with D perhaps TRBD1 (6 bases). Germline lookup yields CDR1 SNHLY and CDR2 FYNNEI. This CDR3 has 17 amino acids. CDR3 DNA sequence: TGTGCCAGCAGTGAAGGCCCCAGGGGTCAGGGGCCCGGGGAGCTGCTTTTT. It translates to CASSEGPRGQGPGELLF. The entire variable domain, with the rest obtained from reference TRBV2 and TRBJ2-2, is as follows: EPEVTQTPSHQVTQMGQEVILRCVPISNHLYFYWYRQILGQKVEFLVSFYNNEISEKSEIFDDQFSVERPDGSNFTLKIRSTKLEDSAMYFCASSEGPRGQGPGELLFGEGSRLTVL.

The J gene is TRBJ1-5, the V gene TRBV7-9; TRBD1 might be the D (5 bases). CDR1 and CDR2 (germline): SEHNR, FQNEAQ (reference sequence). The V end lost 3 bases, the J end lost 4 bases, and 13 bases lay between the germline ends. The CDR3 is 15 residues long. In DNA form, the CDR3 reads TGTGCCAGCAGCTTGGTTGGGGCAGCAAATCAGCCCCAGCATTTT. It yields the protein CASSLVGAANQPQHF.

V gene TRBV2 combines with J gene TRBJ1-6; D not certain. V was trimmed by 8 bases and J by 8 bases, leaving 13 bases between them. The CDR3 extends over 13 amino acids. CDR1 is SNHLY, CDR2 FYNNEI, per germline. In DNA form, the CDR3 reads TGTGCCAGCCTCACCGGGGAGGATTCACCCCTCCACTTT. Protein: CASLTGEDSPLHF.

The rearrangement links TRBV20-1 to TRBJ2-7, with D perhaps matching TRBD2 (5 bases). The CDR3 has 14 residues. Looked up from germline, CDR1 is DFQATT and CDR2 is SNEGSKA (reference sequence). Trimming stripped 0 bases from V and 2 bases from J, with 11 bases between. The DNA for the CDR3 is TGCAGTGCTAGAGATAGGCTAGCCACCTACGAGCAGTACTTC. Its protein product is CSARDRLATYEQYF.